Shown below are 5 T cell receptor beta chains from a single sample sequenced in a study of blood T cell repertoires in COVID-19. This table comes from immunoSEQ multiplex PCR, and its TCRdb copy is limited to in-frame clones, with some not included. The sample contains 100,000 to 150,000 clones, approximately 83% of which appear only once. The sequenced sample consisted of peripheral blood. The receptors shown here come from a man between 60 and 75 years old with acute or convalescent COVID-19.

This chain uses TRBV29-1 with TRBJ2-7; 10 bases fit TRBD1. The CDR3 sequence is 13 residues long. The germline gives CDR1 SQVTM, CDR2 ANQGSEA. V lost 4 bases and J lost 4; bases outside the gene matches: 4. The CDR3 reads CSVGGTGEYEQYF. In DNA form, the CDR3 reads TGCAGCGTTGGAGGGACAGGGGAATACGAGCAGTACTTC.

The genes are TRBV5-4 and TRBJ1-1; 7 nucleotides line up with TRBD1. The CDR3 contains 15 residues. CDR1 SGHNT and CDR2 YYREEE come from the germline V gene (reference sequence). The J segment lost 0 bases and the V segment lost 4 bases, leaving 6 bases of the junction unmatched. CDR3 in amino acids: CASSRPGQMNTEAFF. As DNA, the CDR3 is TGTGCCAGCAGCCGACCGGGACAGATGAACACTGAAGCTTTCTTT.

This sequence joins TRBV3-1 (or the pseudogene TRBV3-2) and TRBJ2-3; TRBD2 matches at 9 bases. CDR1 LGHDT and CDR2 YNNKEL come from the germline V gene (reference sequence). This CDR3 contains 19 residues. Losses at the gene ends were 5 bases for V and 0 bases for J; bases not matched to a gene: 15. The CDR3 DNA is TGTGCCAGCAGCGTCACTAGCGGGTTAACGAAATCTAGCACAGATACGCAGTATTTT. Translating it yields CASSVTSGLTKSSTDTQYF.

J is TRBJ1-6 and V is TRBV6-6, with D possibly matching TRBD1 (5 bases). The CDR3 extends over 16 amino acids. V shed 2 bases and J shed 7 bases, with 15 bases lying between them. The germline V gene encodes CDR1 MNHNY and CDR2 SVGAGI (reference sequence). Written as DNA, the CDR3 is TGTGCCAGCAGTTACCCGAAGGGCGGGGGGAATTCACCCCTCCACTTT. Its protein product is CASSYPKGGGNSPLHF.

This clone was seen a handful of times. V gene TRBV15 combines with J gene TRBJ1-2, with TRBD1 as a possible D gene (5 bases). This CDR3 spans 12 amino acids. Trimming pared 5 bases from V and 6 bases from J, leaving 10 bases between. The germline V gene has CDR1 LNHNV and CDR2 YYDKDF (reference sequence). CDR3 protein: CATSLGGDGYTF. DNA for the CDR3: TGTGCCACCAGCCTCGGGGGGGATGGCTACACCTTC.